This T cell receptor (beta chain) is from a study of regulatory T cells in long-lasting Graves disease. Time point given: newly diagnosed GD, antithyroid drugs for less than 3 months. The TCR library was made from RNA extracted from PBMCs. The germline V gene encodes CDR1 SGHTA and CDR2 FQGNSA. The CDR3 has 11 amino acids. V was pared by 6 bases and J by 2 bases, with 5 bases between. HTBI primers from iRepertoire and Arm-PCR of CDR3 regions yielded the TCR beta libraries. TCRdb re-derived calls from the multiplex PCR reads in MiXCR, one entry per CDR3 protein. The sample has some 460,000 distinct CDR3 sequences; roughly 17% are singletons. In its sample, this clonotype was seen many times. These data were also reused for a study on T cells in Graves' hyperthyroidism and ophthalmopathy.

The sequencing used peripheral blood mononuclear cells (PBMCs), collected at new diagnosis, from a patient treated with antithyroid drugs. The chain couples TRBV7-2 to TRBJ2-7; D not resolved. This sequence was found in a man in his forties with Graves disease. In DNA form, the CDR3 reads TGTGCCAGCAGTGCCACCTACGAGCAGTACTTC. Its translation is CASSATYEQYF.